This T cell receptor beta chain was sequenced in a study of a mutant IDH1 vaccine in newly diagnosed glioma. The junction had 10 bases not matched to a gene; V was cut back by 2 bases and J by 5 bases. In germline, CDR1 is ENHRY, CDR2 SYGVKD. The CDR3 is made up of 18 amino acids. As for time point: baseline, week 1 (first vaccination visit). The treatment here: pre-vaccination baseline after standard-of-care therapy. Assay used: immunoSEQ multiplex PCR; TCRdb lists only in-frame clones, some missing. This table has 99,000 or so clones, approximately 90% appearing once. This clonotype originated in a woman between 45 and 60 years old with glioma. The V call is TRBV10-3, the J call TRBJ2-5, with TRBD2 identical over 14 bases. This sample comprised PBMCs, obtained from a glioma patient treated with radiotherapy, temozolomide or both. The CDR3 DNA sequence: TGTGCCATCAGTGAGAGTACGGGACTAGCGGGAGTGGGGGAGACCCAGTACTTC. It yields the protein CAISESTGLAGVGETQYF.